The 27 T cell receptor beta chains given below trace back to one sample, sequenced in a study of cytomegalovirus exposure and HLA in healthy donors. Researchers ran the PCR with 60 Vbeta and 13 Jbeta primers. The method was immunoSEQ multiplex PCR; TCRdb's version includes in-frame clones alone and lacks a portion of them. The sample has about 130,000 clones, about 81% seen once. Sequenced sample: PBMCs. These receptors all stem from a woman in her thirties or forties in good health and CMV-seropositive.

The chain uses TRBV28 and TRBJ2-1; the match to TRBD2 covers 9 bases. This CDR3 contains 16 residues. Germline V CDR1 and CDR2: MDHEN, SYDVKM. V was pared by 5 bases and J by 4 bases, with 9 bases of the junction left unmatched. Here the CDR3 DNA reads TGTGCCAGCAGTCTGGCCCCCCTAGCGGGATACAATGAGCAGTTCTTC. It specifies CASSLAPLAGYNEQFF.

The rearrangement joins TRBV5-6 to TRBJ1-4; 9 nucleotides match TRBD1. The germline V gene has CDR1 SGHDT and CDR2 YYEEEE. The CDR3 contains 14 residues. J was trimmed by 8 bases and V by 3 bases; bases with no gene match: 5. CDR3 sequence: CASSWTGEGEKLFF. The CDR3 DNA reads TGTGCCAGCAGCTGGACAGGGGAGGGCGAAAAACTGTTTTTT.

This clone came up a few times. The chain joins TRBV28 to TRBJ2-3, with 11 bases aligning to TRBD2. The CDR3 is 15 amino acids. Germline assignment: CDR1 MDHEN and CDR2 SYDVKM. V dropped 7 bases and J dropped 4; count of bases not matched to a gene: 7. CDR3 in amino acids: CASISLAGVPDTQYF. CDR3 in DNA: TGTGCCAGCATCTCACTAGCGGGAGTCCCAGATACGCAGTATTTT.

CDR3 protein: CASSLSTGSINYGYTF. The CDR3 DNA reads TGCGCCAGCAGCTTGTCAACAGGTTCCATTAACTATGGCTACACCTTC. This sequence joins TRBV5-1 and TRBJ1-2; perhaps TRBD1 as D (5 bases). In germline, CDR1 is SGHRS, CDR2 YFSETQ. Trimming pared 1 base from V and 1 base from J, leaving 14 bases between. The CDR3 extends over 16 amino acids.

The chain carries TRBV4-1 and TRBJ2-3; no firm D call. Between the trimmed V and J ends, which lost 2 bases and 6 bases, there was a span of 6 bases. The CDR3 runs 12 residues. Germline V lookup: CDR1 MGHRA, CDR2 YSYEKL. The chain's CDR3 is CASSQPLDTQYF. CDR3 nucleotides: TGCGCCAGCAGCCAACCTTTGGATACGCAGTATTTT.

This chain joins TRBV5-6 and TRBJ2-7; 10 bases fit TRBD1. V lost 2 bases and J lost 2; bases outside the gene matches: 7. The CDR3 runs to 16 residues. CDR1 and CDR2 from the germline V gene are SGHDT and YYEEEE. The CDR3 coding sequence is TGTGCCAGCAGCTTACGACAGGGGGCTGAAACCTACGAGCAGTACTTC. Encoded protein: CASSLRQGAETYEQYF. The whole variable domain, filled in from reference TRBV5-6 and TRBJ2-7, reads DAGVTQSPTHLIKTRGQQVTLRCSPKSGHDTVSWYQQALGQGPQFIFQYYEEEERQRGNFPDRFSGHQFPNYSSELNVNALLLGDSALYLCASSLRQGAETYEQYFGPGTRLTVT.

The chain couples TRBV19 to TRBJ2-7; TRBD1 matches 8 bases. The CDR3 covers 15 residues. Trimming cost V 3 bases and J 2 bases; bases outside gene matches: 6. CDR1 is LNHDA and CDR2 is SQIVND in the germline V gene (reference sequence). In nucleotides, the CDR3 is TGTGCCAGTAGTATTGGGACAGGTCAACCCTACGAGCAGTACTTC. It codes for CASSIGTGQPYEQYF.

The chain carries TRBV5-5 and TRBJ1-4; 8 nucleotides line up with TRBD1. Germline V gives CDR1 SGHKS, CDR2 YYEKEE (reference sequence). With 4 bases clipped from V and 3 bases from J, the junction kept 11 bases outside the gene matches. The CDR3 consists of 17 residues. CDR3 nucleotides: TGTGCCAGCAGCGGTTTGACAGGGGATGCGGCTAATGAAAAACTGTTTTTT. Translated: CASSGLTGDAANEKLFF.

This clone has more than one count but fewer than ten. CDR3 protein: CASSQEGTGLTHGYTF. Written as DNA, the CDR3 is TGTGCCAGCAGCCAAGAAGGTACAGGATTAACCCATGGCTACACCTTC. The chain is built from TRBV4-2 and TRBJ1-2, with D perhaps matching TRBD1 (5 bases). V was cut by 0 bases and J by 6 bases, with 17 bases left in between. Looked up from germline, CDR1 is LGHNA and CDR2 is YNFKEQ. The CDR3 length is 16 residues.

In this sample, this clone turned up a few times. The CDR3 loop reads CASSLEGVGTEAFF. The CDR3 DNA is TGTGCCAGCAGCTTGGAGGGGGTAGGTACTGAAGCTTTCTTT. The chain has TRBV5-6 and TRBJ1-1; tentatively, D is TRBD1 (6 bases). This CDR3 spans 14 amino acids. The V end lost 0 bases, the J end lost 5 bases, and 11 bases lay between the germline ends. In germline, CDR1 is SGHDT, CDR2 YYEEEE.

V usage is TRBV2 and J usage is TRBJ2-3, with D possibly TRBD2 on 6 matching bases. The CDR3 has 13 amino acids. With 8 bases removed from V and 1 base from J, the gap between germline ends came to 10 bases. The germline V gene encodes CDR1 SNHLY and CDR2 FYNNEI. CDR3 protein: CASYPGGTDTQYF. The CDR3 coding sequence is TGTGCCAGCTATCCGGGGGGCACAGATACGCAGTATTTT.

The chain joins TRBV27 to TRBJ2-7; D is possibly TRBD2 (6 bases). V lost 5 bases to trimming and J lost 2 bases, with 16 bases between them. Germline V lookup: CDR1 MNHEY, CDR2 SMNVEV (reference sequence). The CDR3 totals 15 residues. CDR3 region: CASSLQGGKAYEQYF. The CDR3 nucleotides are TGTGCCAGCAGTCTTCAGGGAGGAAAGGCCTACGAGCAGTACTTC.

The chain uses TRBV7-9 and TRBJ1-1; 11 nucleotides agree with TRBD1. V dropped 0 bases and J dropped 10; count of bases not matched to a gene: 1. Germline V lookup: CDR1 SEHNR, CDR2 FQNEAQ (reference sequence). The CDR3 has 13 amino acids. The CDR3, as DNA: TGTGCCAGCAGCTTAGCGGGACAGGGGGTAGCTTTCTTT. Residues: CASSLAGQGVAFF.

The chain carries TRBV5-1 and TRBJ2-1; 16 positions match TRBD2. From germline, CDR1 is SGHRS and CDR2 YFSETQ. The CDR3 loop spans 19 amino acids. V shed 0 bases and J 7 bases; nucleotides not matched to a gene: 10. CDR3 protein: CASSLVAMGLAGGMNEQFF. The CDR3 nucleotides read TGCGCCAGCAGCTTGGTGGCCATGGGACTAGCGGGAGGGATGAATGAGCAGTTCTTC. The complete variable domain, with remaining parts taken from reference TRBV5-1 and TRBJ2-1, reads KAGVTQTPRYLIKTRGQQVTLSCSPISGHRSVSWYQQTPGQGLQFLFEYFSETQRNKGNFPGRFSGRQFSNSRSEMNVSTLELGDSALYLCASSLVAMGLAGGMNEQFFGPGTRLTVL.

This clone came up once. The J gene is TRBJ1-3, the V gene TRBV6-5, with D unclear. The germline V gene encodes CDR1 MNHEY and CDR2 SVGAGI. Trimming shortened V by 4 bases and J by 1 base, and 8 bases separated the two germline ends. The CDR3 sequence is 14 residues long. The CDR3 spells CASSSVLSGNTIYF. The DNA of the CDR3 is TGTGCCAGCAGTTCTGTTCTTTCTGGAAACACCATATATTTT.

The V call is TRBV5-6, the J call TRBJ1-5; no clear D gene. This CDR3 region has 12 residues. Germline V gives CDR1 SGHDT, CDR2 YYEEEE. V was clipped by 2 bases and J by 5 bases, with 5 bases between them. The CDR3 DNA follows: TGTGCCAGCAGCTTTTCAGATCAGCCCCAGCATTTT. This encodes CASSFSDQPQHF.

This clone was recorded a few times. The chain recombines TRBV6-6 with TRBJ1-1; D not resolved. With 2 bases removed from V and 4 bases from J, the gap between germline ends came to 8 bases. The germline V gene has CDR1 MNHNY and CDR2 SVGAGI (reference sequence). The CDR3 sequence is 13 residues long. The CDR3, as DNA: TGTGCCAGCAGTTACGGGCAAGGCACTGAAGCTTTCTTT. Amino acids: CASSYGQGTEAFF.

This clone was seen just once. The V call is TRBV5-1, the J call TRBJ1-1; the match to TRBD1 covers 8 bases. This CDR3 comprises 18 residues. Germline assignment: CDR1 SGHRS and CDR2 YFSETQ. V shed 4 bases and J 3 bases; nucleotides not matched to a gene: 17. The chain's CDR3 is CASSAAWTGKVGDTEAFF. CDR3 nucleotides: TGCGCCAGCAGCGCCGCCTGGACAGGGAAGGTTGGAGACACTGAAGCTTTCTTT.

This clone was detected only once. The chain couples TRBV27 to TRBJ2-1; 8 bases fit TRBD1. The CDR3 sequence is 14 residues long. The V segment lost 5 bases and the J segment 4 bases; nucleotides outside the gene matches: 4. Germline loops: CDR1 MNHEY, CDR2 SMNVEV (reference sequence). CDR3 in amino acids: CASSTQGAYNEQFF. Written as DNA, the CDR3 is TGTGCCAGCAGTACCCAGGGGGCTTACAATGAGCAGTTCTTC.

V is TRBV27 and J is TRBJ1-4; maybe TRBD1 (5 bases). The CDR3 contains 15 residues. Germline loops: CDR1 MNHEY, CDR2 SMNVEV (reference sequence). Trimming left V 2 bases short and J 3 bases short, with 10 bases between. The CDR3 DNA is TGTGCCAGCAGTTTAGCAGGGTATGCTAATGAAAAACTGTTTTTT. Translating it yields CASSLAGYANEKLFF.

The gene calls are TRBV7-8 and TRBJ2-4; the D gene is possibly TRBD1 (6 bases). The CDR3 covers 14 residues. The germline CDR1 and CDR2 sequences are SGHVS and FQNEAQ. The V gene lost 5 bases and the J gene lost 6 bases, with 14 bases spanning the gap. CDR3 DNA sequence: TGTGCCAGCAGCCCCGGACAGCAGTCAAACATTCAGTACTTC. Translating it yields CASSPGQQSNIQYF.

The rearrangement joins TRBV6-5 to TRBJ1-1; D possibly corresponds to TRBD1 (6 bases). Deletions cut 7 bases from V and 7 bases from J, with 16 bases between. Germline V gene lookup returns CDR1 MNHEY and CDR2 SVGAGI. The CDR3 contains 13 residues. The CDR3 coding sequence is TGTGCCAGCAATTCTATCAGGGGAAGTGAAGCTTTCTTT. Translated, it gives CASNSIRGSEAFF.

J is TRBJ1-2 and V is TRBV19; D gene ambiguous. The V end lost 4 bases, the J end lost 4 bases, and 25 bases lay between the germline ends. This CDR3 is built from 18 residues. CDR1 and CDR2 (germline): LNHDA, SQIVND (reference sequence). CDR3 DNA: TGTGCCAGTAGTACGTCGTCCTTGACGGCCATCAGCGCCTATGGCTACACCTTC. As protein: CASSTSSLTAISAYGYTF.

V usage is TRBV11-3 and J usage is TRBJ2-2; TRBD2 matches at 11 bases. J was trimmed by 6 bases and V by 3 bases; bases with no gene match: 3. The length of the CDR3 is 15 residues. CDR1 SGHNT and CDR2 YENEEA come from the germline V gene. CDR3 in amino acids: CASSFELAGAGELFF. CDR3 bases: TGTGCCAGCAGCTTCGAACTAGCGGGAGCCGGGGAGCTGTTTTTT.

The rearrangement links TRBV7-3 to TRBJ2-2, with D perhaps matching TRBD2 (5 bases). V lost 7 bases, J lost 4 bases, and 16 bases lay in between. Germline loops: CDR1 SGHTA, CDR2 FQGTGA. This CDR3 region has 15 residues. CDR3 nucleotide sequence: TGTGCCAGCACCGTCACGGGGTCGGGCACCGGGGAGCTGTTTTTT. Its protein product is CASTVTGSGTGELFF.

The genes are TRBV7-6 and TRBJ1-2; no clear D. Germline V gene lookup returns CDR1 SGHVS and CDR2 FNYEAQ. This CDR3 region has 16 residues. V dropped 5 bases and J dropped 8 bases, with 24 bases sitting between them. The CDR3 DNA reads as TGTGCCAGCAGCCCTAGTATCGGAGTGGATGGCCACGGCTACACCTTC. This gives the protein CASSPSIGVDGHGYTF. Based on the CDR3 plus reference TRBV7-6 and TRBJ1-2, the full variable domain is GAGVSQSPRYKVTKRGQDVALRCDPISGHVSLYWYRQALGQGPEFLTYFNYEAQQDKSGLPNDRFSAERPEGSISTLTIQRTEQRDSAMYRCASSPSIGVDGHGYTFGSGTRLTVV.

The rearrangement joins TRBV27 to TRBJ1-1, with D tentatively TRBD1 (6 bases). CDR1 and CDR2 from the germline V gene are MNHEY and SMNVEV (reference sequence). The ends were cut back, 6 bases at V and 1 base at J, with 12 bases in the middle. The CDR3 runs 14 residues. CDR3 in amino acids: CASSPSQGNTEAFF. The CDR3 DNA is TGTGCCAGCAGCCCCTCACAGGGGAACACTGAAGCTTTCTTT.